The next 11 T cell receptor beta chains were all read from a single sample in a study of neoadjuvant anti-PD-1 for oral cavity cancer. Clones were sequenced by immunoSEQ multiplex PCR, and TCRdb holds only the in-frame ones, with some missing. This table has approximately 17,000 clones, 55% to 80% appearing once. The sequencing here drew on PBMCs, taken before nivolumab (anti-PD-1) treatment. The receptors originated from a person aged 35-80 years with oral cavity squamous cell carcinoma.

This chain's CDR3 is CASSPPLDGGSYEQYF. CDR3 nucleotides: TGTGCCAGCAGTCCCCCTCTGGACGGAGGCTCCTACGAGCAGTACTTC. This rearrangement joins TRBV6-6 to TRBJ2-7; TRBD2 is a possible D gene (5 bases). CDR1 and CDR2 (germline): MNHNY, SVGAGI (reference sequence). The CDR3 runs to 16 residues. With 5 bases removed from V and 0 bases from J, the gap between germline ends came to 17 bases.

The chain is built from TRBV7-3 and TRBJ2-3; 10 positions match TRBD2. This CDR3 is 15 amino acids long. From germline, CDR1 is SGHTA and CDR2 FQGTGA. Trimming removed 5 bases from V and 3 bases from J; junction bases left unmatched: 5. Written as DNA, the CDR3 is TGTGCCAGCAGCCCGGGGACTAGCGCAACAGATACGCAGTATTTT. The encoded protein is CASSPGTSATDTQYF.

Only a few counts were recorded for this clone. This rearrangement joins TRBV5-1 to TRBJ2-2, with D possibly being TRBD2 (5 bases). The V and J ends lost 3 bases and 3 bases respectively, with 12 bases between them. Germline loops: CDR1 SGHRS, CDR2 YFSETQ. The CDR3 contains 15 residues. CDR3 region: CASSWKGEDTGELFF. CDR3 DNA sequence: TGCGCCAGCAGCTGGAAGGGAGAAGACACCGGGGAGCTGTTTTTT.

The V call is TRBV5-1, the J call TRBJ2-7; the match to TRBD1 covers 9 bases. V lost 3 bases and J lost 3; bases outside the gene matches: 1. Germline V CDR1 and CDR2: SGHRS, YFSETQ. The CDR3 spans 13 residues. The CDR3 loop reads CASSWTGDYEQYF. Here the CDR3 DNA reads TGCGCCAGCAGCTGGACAGGGGACTACGAGCAGTACTTC.

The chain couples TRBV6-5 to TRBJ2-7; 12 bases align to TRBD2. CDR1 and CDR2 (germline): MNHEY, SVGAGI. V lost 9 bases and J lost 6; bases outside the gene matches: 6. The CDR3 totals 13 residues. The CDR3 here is CASTLAGGFEQYF. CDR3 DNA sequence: TGTGCCAGTACTCTAGCGGGAGGGTTCGAGCAGTACTTC.

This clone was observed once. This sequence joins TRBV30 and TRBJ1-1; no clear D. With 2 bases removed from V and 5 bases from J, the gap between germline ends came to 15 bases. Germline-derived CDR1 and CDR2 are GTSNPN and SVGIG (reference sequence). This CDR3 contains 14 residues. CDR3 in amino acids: CAWSKGLGGTEAFF. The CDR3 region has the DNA TGTGCCTGGAGTAAAGGTCTCGGTGGGACTGAAGCTTTCTTT.

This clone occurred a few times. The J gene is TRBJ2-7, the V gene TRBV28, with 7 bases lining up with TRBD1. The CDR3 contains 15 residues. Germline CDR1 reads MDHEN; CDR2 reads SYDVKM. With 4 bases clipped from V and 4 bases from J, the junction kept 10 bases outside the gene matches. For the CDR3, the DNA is TGTGCCAGCAGTTCCTTTACAGGGGTGCGGTACGAGCAGTACTTC. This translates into CASSSFTGVRYEQYF.

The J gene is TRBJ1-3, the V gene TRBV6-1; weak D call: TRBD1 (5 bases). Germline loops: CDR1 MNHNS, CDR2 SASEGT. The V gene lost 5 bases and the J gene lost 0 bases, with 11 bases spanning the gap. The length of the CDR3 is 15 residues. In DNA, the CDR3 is TGTGCCAGCAGTCGGGCGGGGCCCTCTGGAAACACCATATATTTT. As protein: CASSRAGPSGNTIYF.

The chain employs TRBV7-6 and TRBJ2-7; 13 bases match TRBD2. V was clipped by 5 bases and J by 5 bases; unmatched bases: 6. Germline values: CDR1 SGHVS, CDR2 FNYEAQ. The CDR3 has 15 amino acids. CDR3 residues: CASSPWTSGSDEQYF. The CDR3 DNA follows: TGTGCCAGCAGCCCCTGGACTAGCGGGAGCGACGAGCAGTACTTC.

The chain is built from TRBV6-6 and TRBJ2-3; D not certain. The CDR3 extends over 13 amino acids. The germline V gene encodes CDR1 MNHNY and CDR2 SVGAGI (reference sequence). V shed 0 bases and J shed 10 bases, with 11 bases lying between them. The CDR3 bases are TGTGCCAGCAGTTACTCGAACCCTACCCCGCAGTATTTT. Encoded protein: CASSYSNPTPQYF.

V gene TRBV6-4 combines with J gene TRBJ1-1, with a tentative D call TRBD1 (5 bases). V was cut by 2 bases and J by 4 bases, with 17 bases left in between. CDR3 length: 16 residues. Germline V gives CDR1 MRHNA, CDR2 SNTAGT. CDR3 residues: CASSDGGRGSGTEAFF. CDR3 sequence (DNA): TGTGCCAGCAGTGACGGCGGGCGGGGCTCGGGCACTGAAGCTTTCTTT.